These 30 T cell receptor beta chains were all obtained from the same sample, sequenced in a study of T cell responses to AZD1222 COVID-19 vaccine. Only in-frame clones appear in the TCRdb table, and some are missing; sequencing was by immunoSEQ multiplex PCR. The sample contains more than 250,000 clones, more than 85% of which appear only once. The sample here was peripheral blood, taken on day 0 of AZD1222 vaccination. The receptors come from an adult in good health.

This chain links TRBV12-5 with TRBJ1-2, with a tentative D call TRBD1 (6 bases). Germline values: CDR1 LGHNT, CDR2 FRNRAP. The length of the CDR3 is 16 residues. The ends were cut back, 6 bases at V and 8 bases at J, with 25 bases in the middle. The CDR3: CASGKGGGPFRKGYTF. CDR3 nucleotides: TGTGCTAGTGGCAAAGGGGGGGGTCCCTTTAGAAAAGGCTACACCTTC.

This chain links TRBV5-5 with TRBJ1-6, with a weak D call TRBD1 (5 bases). The CDR3 extends over 14 amino acids. V was cut by 0 bases and J by 7 bases, with 8 bases left in between. Germline V lookup: CDR1 SGHKS, CDR2 YYEKEE (reference sequence). The CDR3, as DNA: TGTGCCAGCAGCTTGGGGACACCCAATTCACCCCTCCACTTT. This gives the protein CASSLGTPNSPLHF.

This chain joins TRBV5-1 and TRBJ2-7, with D unclear. CDR1 is SGHRS and CDR2 is YFSETQ in the germline V gene. This CDR3 has 9 residues. V lost 5 bases and J 5 bases, leaving 2 bases between the germline ends. DNA of the CDR3: TGCGCCAGCAGGGACGAGCAGTACTTC. Amino acid sequence: CASRDEQYF.

The chain has TRBV5-1 and TRBJ1-1; the D gene is possibly TRBD1 (5 bases). Germline values: CDR1 SGHRS, CDR2 YFSETQ. The CDR3 runs to 13 residues. Trimming removed 4 bases at V and 5 bases at J, with 12 bases between. In DNA, the CDR3 is TGCGCCAGCAGCCCCTGGGGGGTAACTGAAGCTTTCTTT. Protein sequence: CASSPWGVTEAFF.

The rearrangement joins TRBV28 to TRBJ1-2; D may be TRBD1 (5 bases). Germline V gene sequence: CDR1 MDHEN, CDR2 SYDVKM. The CDR3 runs to 13 residues. Trimming shortened V by 6 bases and J by 8 bases, and 16 bases separated the two germline ends. The CDR3 sequence: CASSSPGTTGYTF. The CDR3 coding sequence is TGTGCCAGCAGCTCCCCCGGGACCACGGGCTACACCTTC.

The chain uses TRBV27 and TRBJ1-5; D not certain. Trimming pared 4 bases from V and 5 bases from J, leaving 9 bases between. The CDR3 sequence is 13 residues long. Germline CDR1 is MNHEY and CDR2 is SMNVEV (reference sequence). The CDR3 spells CASSYSMDQPQHF. The CDR3 DNA is TGTGCCAGCAGTTATTCGATGGATCAGCCCCAGCATTTT.

The V gene is TRBV5-1, the J gene TRBJ1-2, with no clear D. From germline, CDR1 is SGHRS and CDR2 YFSETQ. The V end was cut by 0 bases, the J end by 8 bases, with 14 bases between. The CDR3 contains 14 residues. The CDR3 protein is CASSLGPAGEGYTF. The CDR3, as DNA: TGCGCCAGCAGCTTGGGACCGGCGGGAGAAGGCTACACCTTC.

J is TRBJ2-3 and V is TRBV11-2; D uncertain. CDR1 and CDR2 (germline): SGHAT, FQNNGV. CDR3 length: 17 amino acids. V was shortened by 0 bases and J by 2 bases, with 15 bases between the two germline ends. CDR3 sequence: CASSLERLARHTDTQYF. The CDR3, as DNA: TGTGCCAGCAGCTTAGAGCGGTTGGCCCGACACACAGATACGCAGTATTTT.

The chain joins TRBV25-1 to TRBJ2-2, with D maybe TRBD2 (6 bases). Deletions cut 2 bases from V and 6 bases from J, with 13 bases between. The CDR3 extends over 15 amino acids. CDR1 is MGHDK and CDR2 is SYGVNS in the germline V gene. The CDR3 region is CASSERAGTAGELFF. The CDR3, as DNA: TGTGCCAGCAGTGAACGTGCGGGGACGGCCGGGGAGCTGTTTTTT. Drawing the rest from reference TRBV25-1 and TRBJ2-2, the complete variable domain is EADIYQTPRYLVIGTGKKITLECSQTMGHDKMYWYQQDPGMELHLIHYSYGVNSTEKGDLSSESTVSRIRTEHFPLTLESARPSHTSQYLCASSERAGTAGELFFGEGSRLTVL.

The rearrangement links TRBV5-1 to TRBJ2-1, with 7 positions matching TRBD2. The CDR3 is 13 amino acids. CDR1 and CDR2 from the germline V gene are SGHRS and YFSETQ. V lost 4 bases, J lost 5 bases, and 3 bases stayed unmatched. The DNA for the CDR3 is TGCGCCAGCAGCCTCGGACTAGACAATGAGCAGTTCTTC. It yields the protein CASSLGLDNEQFF.

This chain joins TRBV18 and TRBJ1-1; the D gene is possibly TRBD1 (5 bases). This CDR3 has 13 amino acids. Germline lookup yields CDR1 KGHSH and CDR2 LQKENI. The V end lost 4 bases, the J end lost 1 base, and 7 bases lay between the germline ends. CDR3 sequence (DNA): TGTGCCAGCTCACAGACAGCGAACACTGAAGCTTTCTTT. Protein: CASSQTANTEAFF.

The chain couples TRBV5-4 to TRBJ1-1, with 8 bases lining up with TRBD1. J gave up 0 bases and V 4 bases, and 8 bases lay outside the gene matches. The V gene's germline CDR1 is SGHNT and CDR2 YYREEE (reference sequence). The CDR3 runs to 16 residues. The DNA for the CDR3 is TGTGCCAGCAGCCCTAAGCAGGGGGCGCTGAACACTGAAGCTTTCTTT. As protein: CASSPKQGALNTEAFF.

This sequence joins TRBV2 and TRBJ1-4, with TRBD1 matching over 11 bases. This CDR3 has 15 amino acids. Germline CDR1 reads SNHLY; CDR2 reads FYNNEI. V gave up 8 bases and J gave up 0 bases; unmatched junction bases: 2. The CDR3 sequence: CASSGQGATNEKLFF. The CDR3 bases are TGTGCCAGCTCGGGACAGGGGGCAACTAATGAAAAACTGTTTTTT.

This chain's CDR3 is CASSQNPPNAFF. DNA for the CDR3: TGTGCCAGCAGCCAAAACCCCCCCAATGCTTTCTTT. This chain links TRBV3-1 (or the pseudogene TRBV3-2) with TRBJ1-1; D gene unclear. This CDR3 comprises 12 residues. Germline V gives CDR1 LGHDT, CDR2 YNNKEL (reference sequence). The V gene lost 2 bases and the J gene lost 11 bases, with 12 bases spanning the gap.

The chain is built from TRBV5-6 and TRBJ1-6; possibly TRBD1 for D (6 bases). Germline loops: CDR1 SGHDT, CDR2 YYEEEE. This CDR3 spans 17 amino acids. Trimming removed 4 bases at V and 8 bases at J, with 22 bases between. CDR3 residues: CASSQNLGAGAYSPLHF. The CDR3 DNA reads TGTGCCAGCAGCCAAAACCTAGGGGCGGGGGCCTATTCACCCCTCCACTTT.

The rearrangement links TRBV5-1 to TRBJ1-1, with 7 bases identical to TRBD1. V was clipped by 0 bases and J by 1 base; unmatched bases: 3. This CDR3 has 15 amino acids. Germline V lookup: CDR1 SGHRS, CDR2 YFSETQ. Written as DNA, the CDR3 is TGCGCCAGCAGCTTGGTTGGGACAGCGAACACTGAAGCTTTCTTT. It encodes CASSLVGTANTEAFF.

The chain uses TRBV4-1 and TRBJ2-4; TRBD1 agrees at 9 bases. CDR3 length: 18 amino acids. Germline CDR1 is MGHRA and CDR2 is YSYEKL. Losses at the gene ends were 1 base for V and 3 bases for J; bases not matched to a gene: 10. CDR3 DNA: TGCGCCAGCAGCCAAGCCCACCGGGACAGGGACGGCAAAAACATTCAGTACTTC. Translation gives CASSQAHRDRDGKNIQYF.

The CDR3 nucleotides read TGTGCCAGCAGCTTAGGGGGGCCGGGCGAGCAGTTCTTC. Protein sequence: CASSLGGPGEQFF. The V and J genes are TRBV7-3 and TRBJ2-1; either TRBD1 or TRBD2 may fit D (6 bases each). Germline values: CDR1 SGHTA, CDR2 FQGTGA. Trimming removed 2 bases at V and 10 bases at J, with 12 bases between. CDR3 length: 13 residues.

V usage is TRBV6-5 and J usage is TRBJ1-1, with a tentative D call TRBD1 (6 bases). Germline V gene data show CDR1 as MNHEY and CDR2 as SVGAGI. This CDR3 has 15 amino acids. Trimming shortened V by 7 bases and J by 5 bases, and 20 bases separated the two germline ends. The CDR3 region has the DNA TGTGCCAGCACCCACCACGGGGGCGCTTGGACTGAAGCTTTCTTT. This translates into CASTHHGGAWTEAFF.

The table lists this clone with a count of one. The chain couples TRBV4-2 to TRBJ1-2; 12 bases align to TRBD1. The germline CDR1 and CDR2 sequences are LGHNA and YNFKEQ. J lost 6 bases, V lost 0 bases, and 8 bases had no gene match. The CDR3 has 17 amino acids. Written as DNA, the CDR3 is TGTGCCAGCAGCCAAGAAGGGACAGGGGGCGCGGGTGATGGCTACACCTTC. This translates into CASSQEGTGGAGDGYTF.

This clone was detected a few times. The genes are TRBV4-1 and TRBJ1-5; D remains unclear. The germline V gene encodes CDR1 MGHRA and CDR2 YSYEKL. The V gene lost 1 base and the J gene lost 0 bases, with 13 bases spanning the gap. This CDR3 comprises 17 residues. In DNA form, the CDR3 reads TGCGCCAGCAGCCAAGTCAAGGGTCCTTATAGCAATCAGCCCCAGCATTTT. The encoded protein is CASSQVKGPYSNQPQHF.

The chain combines TRBV2 with TRBJ1-1; possibly TRBD1 for D (5 bases). V shed 7 bases and J shed 11 bases, with 14 bases lying between them. CDR3 size: 11 residues. The germline V gene encodes CDR1 SNHLY and CDR2 FYNNEI. CDR3 DNA: TGTGCCAGCACCGGGACCCGTGGGGCTTTCTTT. Its protein product is CASTGTRGAFF.

CDR3 amino acids: CASSSRTAGNNEQFF. The CDR3 nucleotides are TGCGCCAGCAGCTCCAGGACGGCTGGAAACAATGAGCAGTTCTTC. The J gene is TRBJ2-1, the V gene TRBV5-1; D is uncertain. Trimming took off 3 bases at V and 5 bases at J, with 15 bases between the two ends. Looked up from germline, CDR1 is SGHRS and CDR2 is YFSETQ. The CDR3 covers 15 residues.

This chain links TRBV10-3 with TRBJ1-3, with 9 bases lining up with TRBD1. The CDR3 contains 14 residues. After removal of 6 bases from V and 8 bases from J, the junction contained 8 bases not matched to a gene. Per the germline V gene, CDR1 is ENHRY and CDR2 is SYGVKD. This chain's CDR3 is CAISRGQGKDTIYF. Written as DNA, the CDR3 is TGTGCCATCAGCCGGGGACAGGGTAAGGACACCATATATTTT.

For the CDR3, the DNA is TGCGCCAGCAGCTTGTACCCGTCTGAGCTGTTTTTT. It encodes CASSLYPSELFF. The chain links TRBV5-1 to TRBJ2-2; no firm D call. Germline V lookup: CDR1 SGHRS, CDR2 YFSETQ. V gave up 1 base and J gave up 11 bases, with 9 bases separating them. This CDR3 is built from 12 residues.

This clone was found once. V is TRBV2 and J is TRBJ1-2, with no clear D. Germline V CDR1 and CDR2: SNHLY, FYNNEI. The CDR3 has 15 amino acids. With 2 bases removed from V and 0 bases from J, the gap between germline ends came to 10 bases. In nucleotides, the CDR3 is TGTGCCAGCAGTGAACGGTGGACTCCTAACTATGGCTACACCTTC. Amino acid sequence: CASSERWTPNYGYTF.

The genes are TRBV13 and TRBJ1-2; TRBD1 might be the D (6 bases). This CDR3 spans 13 amino acids. V dropped 0 bases and J dropped 8 bases, with 10 bases sitting between them. Germline V gene sequence: CDR1 PRHDT, CDR2 FYEKMQ (reference sequence). CDR3 sequence: CASSLGRGAGYTF. DNA of the CDR3: TGTGCCAGCAGCTTAGGCCGGGGGGCCGGCTACACCTTC.

The J gene is TRBJ1-5, the V gene TRBV28; D uncertain. The germline V gene encodes CDR1 MDHEN and CDR2 SYDVKM. The CDR3 consists of 10 residues. V lost 6 bases, J lost 9 bases, and 6 bases lay in between. In DNA, the CDR3 is TGTGCCAGCAGCCAAAGGCCCCAGCATTTT. Amino acids: CASSQRPQHF.

The chain links TRBV28 to TRBJ1-3; D unclear. V lost 7 bases, J lost 4 bases, and 2 bases lay in between. The CDR3 covers 10 residues. Per the germline V gene, CDR1 is MDHEN and CDR2 is SYDVKM. CDR3 DNA sequence: TGTGCCAGCATCGGAAACACCATATATTTT. Translated, it gives CASIGNTIYF.

This clone was recorded only once. This chain connects TRBV5-3 to TRBJ1-1; tentatively, D is TRBD1 (6 bases). TRBV5-3 is flagged as an ORF with uncertain function. V shed 0 bases and J shed 0 bases, with 18 bases lying between them. CDR3 length equals 18 residues. CDR3 sequence: CARSLVGGHDRMNTEAFF. The CDR3, as DNA: TGTGCCAGAAGCTTGGTAGGGGGACACGACCGCATGAACACTGAAGCTTTCTTT.